This T cell receptor beta chain stems from a study of vaccination and CD4 T cells after COVID-19. About this clonotype: Its cognate antigen is unknown.

Sequence data for DNA of cultured CD4+ T cells were generated by the Oncomine TCR Beta short-read assay. TCRdb re-analysed the PCR reads in MiXCR, keeping a single row per CDR3 protein. The table has fewer than 10,000 distinct CDR3 sequences, under 60% seen once. The sample's treatment: roughly nine-day PBMC culture with coronavirus spike peptide pools or control peptides (ViraFEST assay). Gathered ahead of the COVID-19 pandemic (2011-2018) were the CD4+ T cells of the unexposed donor. Cell supply allowing, SARS-CoV-2 S/N and four cold-coronavirus spikes probed unexposed-donor CD4+ T cells. The CDR3 extends over 13 amino acids. The V and J ends lost 7 bases and 4 bases respectively, with 13 bases between them. Germline V CDR1 and CDR2: MDHEN, SYDVKM.

Sequenced material: CD4+ T cells from blood, cultured in vitro. This receptor was identified in a human donor in good health. This rearrangement joins TRBV28 to TRBJ1-2; the D gene is possibly TRBD1 (6 bases). The CDR3 loop reads CASTHRAGYGYTF. Here the CDR3 DNA reads TGTGCCAGCACCCACAGGGCCGGCTATGGCTACACCTTC.